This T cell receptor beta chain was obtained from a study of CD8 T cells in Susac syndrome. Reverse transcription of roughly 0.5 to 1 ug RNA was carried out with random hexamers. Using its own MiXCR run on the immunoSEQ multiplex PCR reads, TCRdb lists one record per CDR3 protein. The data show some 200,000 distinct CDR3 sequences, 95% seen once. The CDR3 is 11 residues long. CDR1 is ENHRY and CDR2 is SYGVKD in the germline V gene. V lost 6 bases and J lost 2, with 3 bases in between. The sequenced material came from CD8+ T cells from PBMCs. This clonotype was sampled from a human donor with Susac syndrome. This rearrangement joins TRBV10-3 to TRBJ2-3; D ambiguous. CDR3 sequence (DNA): TGTGCCATCAGAGACACAGATACGCAGTATTTT. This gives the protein CAIRDTDTQYF.